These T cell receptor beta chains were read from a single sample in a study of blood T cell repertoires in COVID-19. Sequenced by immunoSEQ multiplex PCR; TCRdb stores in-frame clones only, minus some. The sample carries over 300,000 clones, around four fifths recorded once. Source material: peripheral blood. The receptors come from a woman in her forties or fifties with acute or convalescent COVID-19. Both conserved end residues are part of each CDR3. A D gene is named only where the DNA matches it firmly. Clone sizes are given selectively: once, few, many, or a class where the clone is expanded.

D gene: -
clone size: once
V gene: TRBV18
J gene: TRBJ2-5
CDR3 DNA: TGTGCCAGCTCCCTACTAGCAGCCGAGACCCAGTACTTC
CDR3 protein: CASSLLAAETQYF

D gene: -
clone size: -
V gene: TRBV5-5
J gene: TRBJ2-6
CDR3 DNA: TGTGCCAGCAGCTTGATCGGGGTCTCTGGGGCCAACGTCCTGACTTTC
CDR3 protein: CASSLIGVSGANVLTF

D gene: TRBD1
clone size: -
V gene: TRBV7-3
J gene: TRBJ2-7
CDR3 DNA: TGTGCCAGCAGCTGGGGGACAGGGGACTACGAGCAGTACTTC
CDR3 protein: CASSWGTGDYEQYF

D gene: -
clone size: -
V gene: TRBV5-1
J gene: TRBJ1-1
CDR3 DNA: TGCGCCAGCAGCTTGGGACGAGGAGGTGAAGCTTTCTTT
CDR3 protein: CASSLGRGGEAFF

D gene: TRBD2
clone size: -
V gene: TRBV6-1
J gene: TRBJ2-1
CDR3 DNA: TGTGCCAGCAAGTCGCCGGGACTAGCATTCAATGAGCAGTTCTTC
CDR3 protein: CASKSPGLAFNEQFF

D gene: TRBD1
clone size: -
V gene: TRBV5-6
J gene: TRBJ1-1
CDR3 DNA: TGTGCCAGCAGCTCACCGGGACAGGGGGCCTCGAACACTGAAGCTTTCTTT
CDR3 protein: CASSSPGQGASNTEAFF

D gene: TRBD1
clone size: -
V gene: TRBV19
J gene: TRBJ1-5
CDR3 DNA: TGTGCCACCCAACAGGGGTATAGCAATCAGCCCCAGCATTTT
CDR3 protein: CATQQGYSNQPQHF

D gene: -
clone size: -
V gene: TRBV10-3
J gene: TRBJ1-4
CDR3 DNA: TGTGCCATCAGTGAGTCGGGGGCAGAGGAAAAACTGTTTTTT
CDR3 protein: CAISESGAEEKLFF

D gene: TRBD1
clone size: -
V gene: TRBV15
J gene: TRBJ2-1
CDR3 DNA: TGTGCCACCGCCGGGACAGGGGTTAGGGCTGAGCAGTTCTTC
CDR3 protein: CATAGTGVRAEQFF

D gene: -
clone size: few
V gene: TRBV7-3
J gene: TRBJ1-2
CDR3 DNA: TGTGCCAGCAGCTCCCGGGACACAGATGTCTACACCTTC
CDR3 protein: CASSSRDTDVYTF

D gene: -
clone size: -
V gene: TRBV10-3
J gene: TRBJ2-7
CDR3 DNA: TGTGCCATCAGTGTAGGAGGGGGCGCGCAGTACTTC
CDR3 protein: CAISVGGGAQYF

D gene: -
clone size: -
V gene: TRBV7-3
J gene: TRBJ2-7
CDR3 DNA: TGTGCCAGCAGCTTAACGGTCGGGGACGAGCAGTACTTC
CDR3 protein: CASSLTVGDEQYF

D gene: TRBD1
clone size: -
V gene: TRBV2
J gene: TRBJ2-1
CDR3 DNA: TGTGCCAGCAGTGGGGGGACAGGGAACAATGAGCAGTTCTTC
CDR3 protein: CASSGGTGNNEQFF

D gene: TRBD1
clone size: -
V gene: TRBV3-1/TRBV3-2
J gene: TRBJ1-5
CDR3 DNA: TGTGCCAGCGCCGTTGGGACAGGGGCCAGCCAGCCCCAGCATTTT
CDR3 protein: CASAVGTGASQPQHF

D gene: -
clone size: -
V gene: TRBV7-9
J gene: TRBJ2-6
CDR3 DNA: TGTGCCAGCACCAAACTACAGGGCCCTGGGGCCAACGTCCTGACTTTC
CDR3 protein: CASTKLQGPGANVLTF

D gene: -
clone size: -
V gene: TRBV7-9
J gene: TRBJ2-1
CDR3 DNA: TGTGCCAGCAGCCCCTCCGGGATTACCGTTGGGGAGCAGTTCTTC
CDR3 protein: CASSPSGITVGEQFF

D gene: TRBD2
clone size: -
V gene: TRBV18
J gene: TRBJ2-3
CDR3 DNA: TGTGCCAGCTCACAGGGGACTAGTCTGGATACGCAGTATTTT
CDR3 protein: CASSQGTSLDTQYF